This note documents a single T cell receptor beta chain sequence. How the authors handled the data: Researchers report that nucleated cell counts were estimated from reference gene primer amplification. Here immunoSEQ multiplex PCR was the method, and the copy in TCRdb shows in-frame clones only, minus some. For V, J and clone size, that table is used; D and trimming come from the DNA. The repertoire holds about 43,000 clones, around 86% seen once, with roughly 47% in the top ten. The CDR3 has 13 residues. V lost 3 bases to trimming and J lost 4 bases; unmatched junction nucleotides: 0. Germline V CDR1 and CDR2: LNHDA, SQIVND (reference sequence). The record originates from a study of blood T cell repertoires in COVID-19. Background on the study: Samples came from the United States, Italy and Spain, spanning acute and convalescent COVID-19. T cells, B-cell-depleted T cells, or PBMCs provided the cDNA or gDNA that served as material.

The chain recombines TRBV19 with TRBJ2-1; 7 bases align to TRBD2. This clonotype was obtained from a woman older than 75 with acute or convalescent COVID-19. The specimen was peripheral blood. CDR3 bases: TGTGCCAGTAGTATCGGGGGGTACAATGAGCAGTTCTTC. Its translation is CASSIGGYNEQFF. Full variable domain (outside the CDR3, taken from reference TRBV19 and TRBJ2-1): DGGITQSPKYLFRKEGQNVTLSCEQNLNHDAMYWYRQDPGQGLRLIYYSQIVNDFQKGDIAEGYSVSREKKESFPLTVTSAQKNPTAFYLCASSIGGYNEQFFGPGTRLTVL.